This T cell receptor beta chain was identified during a study of blood T cells in healthy people across ages. This clonotype has at least ten counts. It was with a sample-barcoded 5' primer and a J-beta primer mix that a second PCR of roughly 7 to 12 cycles was run. TCRdb passed the 5' RACE reads through MiXCR, listing each CDR3 protein once. This table has approximately 680,000 distinct CDR3 sequences, approximately 29% appearing once. This CDR3 comprises 19 residues. Trimming at V came to 0 bases and at J to 4 bases, leaving 15 bases not matched to a gene. CDR1 is MNHEY, CDR2 SVGEGT, per germline. This TCR derives from a woman at least 80 years old in good health. Material for sequencing was blood. The chain links TRBV6-2 or TRBV6-3 to TRBJ1-1, with 9 bases identical to TRBD1. Written as DNA, the CDR3 is TGTGCCAGCAGTTACTCGATCTTCGACAGGGGGTTCAGGAGCACTGAAGCTTTCTTT. It yields the protein CASSYSIFDRGFRSTEAFF.